The clone carrying this TCR beta chain was counted a few times. What it recognizes is unknown. The sample belongs to a study of T-cell reconstitution after alpha-beta-depleted transplantation in children. Unique molecular identifiers were incorporated during preparation of the TCRbeta library. TCRdb processed the PCR reads anew with MiXCR; each CDR3 protein has one entry. Of fewer than 700,000 distinct CDR3 sequences in the sample, roughly 24% are singletons; the top ten hold 14%. V gave up 4 bases and J gave up 3 bases, with 13 bases separating them. Germline V gene lookup returns CDR1 SQVTM and CDR2 ANQGSEA. The length of the CDR3 is 13 residues. Study observations and caveats: Two months or so post-transplant, alpha-beta T cells reportedly derived from several hundred expanded graft clones. After one year, T-cell counts and TCRbeta diversity mostly came from new T cells. Some patients' high day-60 TCRbeta diversity was traced to surviving recipient T cells and thymic progenitors.

The material was PBMCs, mostly from graft donor cells, obtained 360 days after TCRalphabeta/CD19-depleted stem cell transplant. V and J are TRBV29-1 and TRBJ2-7; D call uncertain. This sequence was found in a boy under two years old who had a stem cell transplant for acute myeloid leukemia, so the T cells may come from the graft donor. This CDR3 is CSVGPGTGYEQYF. The CDR3 DNA reads TGCAGCGTTGGGCCGGGTACGGGCTACGAGCAGTACTTC.